A selection of T cell receptor beta chains follows, all from one sample in a study of T-cell reconstitution after alpha-beta-depleted transplantation in children. TCRdb re-analysed the PCR reads in MiXCR, keeping a single row per CDR3 protein. Among a few hundred thousand distinct CDR3 sequences listed, around 13% were seen once. Sequenced here: PBMCs from the stem cell graft donor, sampled from the stem cell graft. The source is a human donor who donated a stem cell graft to a child with combined immunodeficiency. Each CDR3 is given with its conserved first and last residue. The D gene is left open where the match is weak. Clone size, where shown, is once, few, many, or a class for clones that have expanded.

j_call | v_call | d_call | clone_size | cdr3_aa | cdr3_nt
TRBJ2-3 | TRBV10-3 | TRBD2 | - | CAISESSGGTDTQYF | TGTGCCATCAGTGAGTCTAGCGGGGGCACAGATACGCAGTATTTT
TRBJ2-2 | TRBV7-3 | - | few | CASSPVGRPGELFF | TGTGCCAGCAGCCCCGTGGGCCGGCCCGGGGAGCTGTTTTTT
TRBJ2-7 | TRBV30 | TRBD1 | many | CACRDRVYEQYF | TGTGCCTGCCGGGACAGGGTCTACGAGCAGTACTTC
TRBJ2-7 | TRBV20-1 | - | few | CSARRFGGGPYEQYF | TGCAGTGCTAGAAGGTTTGGCGGGGGCCCTTACGAGCAGTACTTC
TRBJ2-7 | TRBV27 | TRBD1 | few | CASSLYLGQVSYEQYF | TGTGCCAGCAGTTTGTACCTCGGACAGGTCTCCTACGAGCAGTACTTC
TRBJ1-4 | TRBV19 | - | - | CASSLGLTALVFF | TGTGCCAGTAGTCTCGGATTGACGGCCCTGGTGTTTTTT
TRBJ1-2 | TRBV27 | - | many | CASSLRGPNYGYTF | TGTGCCAGCAGTCTCAGGGGCCCAAACTATGGCTACACCTTC
TRBJ2-5 | TRBV5-4 | - | few | CASSLEFGQETQYF | TGTGCCAGCAGCTTGGAGTTCGGCCAAGAGACCCAGTACTTC
TRBJ2-3 | TRBV6-1 | - | many | CAAAPAPGTDTQYF | TGTGCCGCAGCTCCGGCTCCGGGTACAGATACGCAGTATTTT
TRBJ2-7 | TRBV7-9 | TRBD1 | few | CASSYDQGAREQYF | TGTGCCAGCAGTTATGACCAGGGGGCTCGCGAGCAGTACTTC
TRBJ1-1 | TRBV7-2 | TRBD1 | many | CASSLGGQHTEAFF | TGTGCCAGCAGCTTAGGGGGACAGCACACTGAAGCTTTCTTT
TRBJ2-2 | TRBV24-1 | - | many | CATGRELHGELFF | TGTGCCACCGGCAGGGAGCTTCACGGGGAGCTGTTTTTT
TRBJ2-3 | TRBV10-3 | TRBD2 | few | CAIRGGTTSGVEDTQYF | TGTGCCATCAGGGGGGGGACTACCAGCGGGGTTGAAGATACGCAGTATTTT
TRBJ1-2 | TRBV7-8 | TRBD1 | few | CASSLQTGPANYGYTF | TGTGCCAGCAGCTTACAGACAGGGCCCGCTAACTATGGCTACACCTTC